This T cell receptor beta chain was sequenced for a study of blood T cell repertoires in COVID-19. Study overall: There were acute and convalescent COVID-19 samples, and they came from the United States, Italy and Spain. T cells, B-cell-depleted T cells, or PBMCs provided the cDNA or gDNA that served as material.

The germline CDR1 and CDR2 sequences are SGHNT and YYREEE (reference sequence). The V end was cut by 4 bases, the J end by 5 bases, with 15 bases between. The CDR3 is 14 amino acids. Produced via immunoSEQ multiplex PCR; TCRdb's table is partial and in-frame only. Of 95,000 to 150,000 clones detected, over 75% appear once; the ten largest clones hold roughly 4.3%. What was sequenced was peripheral blood. The clonotype originates from a woman between 65 and 79 years old with acute or convalescent COVID-19. The chain combines TRBV5-4 with TRBJ2-5; perhaps TRBD1 as D (5 bases). The CDR3 bases are TGTGCCAGCAGCCCCTCTCCAGGGTGGGAGACCCAGTACTTC. Residues: CASSPSPGWETQYF.